Reported below is one TCR beta chain. Authors' processing steps: The assay estimated nucleated cells by amplifying reference gene primers. Only in-frame clones appear in the TCRdb table, and some are missing; sequencing was by immunoSEQ multiplex PCR. The V and J calls and clone size come from that table; D and trimming were worked out from the DNA. The sample contains some 450,000 clones, around 88% of which appear only once. CDR3 length equals 14 residues. Germline CDR1 GTSNPN, CDR2 SVGIG (reference sequence). Unmatched junction bases numbered 8, after V lost 6 bases and J lost 7 bases. The sample comes from a study of blood T cell repertoires in COVID-19. Across the study: COVID-19 samples, acute and convalescent, were from the United States, Italy and Spain. Sample material is recorded as cDNA or gDNA derived from T cells, B-cell-depleted T cells, or PBMCs.

While infection was still active, Seattle patients were enrolled and then followed longitudinally. This clonotype was sampled from a woman aged 45-65 years with COVID-19, enrolled during active disease. This rearrangement joins TRBV30 to TRBJ2-1; 11 bases align to TRBD2. Sequenced sample: peripheral blood. The CDR3 region is CACRTSGLGNEQFF. The CDR3 DNA reads TGTGCCTGCCGGACTAGCGGGTTAGGGAATGAGCAGTTCTTC.